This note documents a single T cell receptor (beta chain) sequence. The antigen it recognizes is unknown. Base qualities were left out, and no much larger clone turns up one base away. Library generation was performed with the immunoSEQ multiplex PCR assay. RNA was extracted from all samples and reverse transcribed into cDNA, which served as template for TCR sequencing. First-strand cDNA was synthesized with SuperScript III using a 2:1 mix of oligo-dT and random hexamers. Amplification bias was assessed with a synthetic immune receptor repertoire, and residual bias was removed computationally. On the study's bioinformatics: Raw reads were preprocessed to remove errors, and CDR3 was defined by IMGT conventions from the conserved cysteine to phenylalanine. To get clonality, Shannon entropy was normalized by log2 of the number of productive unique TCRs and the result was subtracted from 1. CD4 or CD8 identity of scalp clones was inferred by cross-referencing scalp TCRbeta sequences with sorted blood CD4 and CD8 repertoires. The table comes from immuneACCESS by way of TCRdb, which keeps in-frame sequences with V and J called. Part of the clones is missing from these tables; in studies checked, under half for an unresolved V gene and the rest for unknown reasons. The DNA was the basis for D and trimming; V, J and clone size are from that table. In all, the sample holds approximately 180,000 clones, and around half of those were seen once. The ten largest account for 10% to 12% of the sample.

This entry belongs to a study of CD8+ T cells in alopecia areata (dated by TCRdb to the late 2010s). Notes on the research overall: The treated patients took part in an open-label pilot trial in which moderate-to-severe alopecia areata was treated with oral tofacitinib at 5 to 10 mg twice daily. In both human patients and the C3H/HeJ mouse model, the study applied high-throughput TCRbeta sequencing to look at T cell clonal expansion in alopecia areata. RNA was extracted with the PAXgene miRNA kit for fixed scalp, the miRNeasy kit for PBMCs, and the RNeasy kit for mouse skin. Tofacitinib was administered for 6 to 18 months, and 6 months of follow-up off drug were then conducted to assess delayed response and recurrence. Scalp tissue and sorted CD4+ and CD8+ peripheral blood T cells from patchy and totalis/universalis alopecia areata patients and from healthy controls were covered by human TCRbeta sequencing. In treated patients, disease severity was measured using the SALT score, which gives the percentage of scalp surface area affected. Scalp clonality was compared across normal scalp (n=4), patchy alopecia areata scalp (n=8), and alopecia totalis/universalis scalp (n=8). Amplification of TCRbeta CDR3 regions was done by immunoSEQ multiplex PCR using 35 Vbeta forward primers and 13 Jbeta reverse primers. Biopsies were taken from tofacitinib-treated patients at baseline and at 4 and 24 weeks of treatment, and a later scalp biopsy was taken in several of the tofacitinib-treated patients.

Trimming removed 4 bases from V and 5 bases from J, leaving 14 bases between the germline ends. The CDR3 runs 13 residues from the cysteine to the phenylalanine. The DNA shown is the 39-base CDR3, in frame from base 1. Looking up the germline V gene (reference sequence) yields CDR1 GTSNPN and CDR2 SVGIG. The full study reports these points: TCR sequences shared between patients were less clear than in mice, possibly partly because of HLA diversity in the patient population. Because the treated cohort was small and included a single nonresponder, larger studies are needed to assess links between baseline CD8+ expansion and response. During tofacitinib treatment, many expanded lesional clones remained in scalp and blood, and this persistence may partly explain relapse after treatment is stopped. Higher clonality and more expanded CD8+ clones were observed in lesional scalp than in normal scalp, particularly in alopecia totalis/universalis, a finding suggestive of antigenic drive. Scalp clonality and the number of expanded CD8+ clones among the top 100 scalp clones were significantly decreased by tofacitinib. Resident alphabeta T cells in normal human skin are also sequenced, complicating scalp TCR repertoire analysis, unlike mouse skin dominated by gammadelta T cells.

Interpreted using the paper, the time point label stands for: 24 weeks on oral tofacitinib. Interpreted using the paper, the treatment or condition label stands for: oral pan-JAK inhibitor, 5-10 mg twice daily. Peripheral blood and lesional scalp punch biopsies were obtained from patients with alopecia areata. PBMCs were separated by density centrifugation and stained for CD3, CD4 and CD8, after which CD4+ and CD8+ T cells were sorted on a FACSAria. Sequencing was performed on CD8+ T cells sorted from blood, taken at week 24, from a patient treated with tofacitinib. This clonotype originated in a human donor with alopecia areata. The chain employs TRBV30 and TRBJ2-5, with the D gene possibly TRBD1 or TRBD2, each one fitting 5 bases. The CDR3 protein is CAWNEGIQETQYF. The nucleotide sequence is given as TGTGCCTGGAATGAGGGGATTCAGGAGACCCAGTACTTC.